A selection of T cell receptor beta chains follows, all from one sample in a study of blood T cell repertoires in COVID-19. Profiled with immunoSEQ multiplex PCR; TCRdb holds only in-frame clones, not every one. The profile covers 69,000 or so clones, with approximately 78% appearing a single time and 4.8% taken by the ten largest. Sequencing was done on a sample of peripheral blood. These receptors were obtained from a woman aged 80 or over with active or convalescent COVID-19. Both conserved end residues are part of each CDR3. A D gene is named only where the DNA matches it firmly. Size is omitted from some rows. Given values are once, few, many or a class for expanded clones.

NA,TRBV19,TRBD2,TRBJ2-3,16,CASAPQGIAGTYTQYF,TGTGCCAGTGCCCCCCAGGGGATAGCGGGGACGTATACGCAGTATTTT
few,TRBV24-1,NA,TRBJ2-5,12,CATSGEGVTQYF,TGTGCCACCAGTGGGGAAGGGGTGACCCAGTACTTC
NA,TRBV7-9,TRBD1,TRBJ2-5,14,CASSFTGTEETQYF,TGTGCCAGCAGCTTTACCGGGACAGAAGAGACCCAGTACTTC
NA,TRBV15,NA,TRBJ2-3,13,CATSLSRADTQYF,TGTGCCACCAGCTTGTCTAGAGCAGATACGCAGTATTTT
once,TRBV18,NA,TRBJ1-1,12,CASSSSGTEAFF,TGTGCCAGCTCTTCATCAGGGACTGAAGCTTTCTTT
NA,TRBV3-1/TRBV3-2,TRBD2,TRBJ2-1,18,CASSHPYKTSLNYNEQFF,TGTGCCAGCAGCCACCCCTACAAGACTAGCCTTAACTACAATGAGCAGTTCTTC
NA,TRBV7-8,NA,TRBJ1-1,13,CASSLGQRFQAFF,TGTGCCAGCAGCTTAGGTCAGCGATTCCAAGCTTTCTTT
few,TRBV5-1,NA,TRBJ1-1,14,CASSTNSLNTEAFF,TGCGCCAGCAGCACGAACAGTTTGAACACTGAAGCTTTCTTT
few,TRBV4-1,TRBD1,TRBJ1-5,15,CASSQQDRGDQPQHF,TGCGCCAGCAGCCAACAGGACAGGGGGGATCAGCCCCAGCATTTT
NA,TRBV11-2,NA,TRBJ2-7,15,CASSNEVRGTYEQYF,TGTGCCAGCAGCAACGAGGTTAGGGGGACCTACGAGCAGTACTTC
NA,TRBV27,TRBD1,TRBJ2-3,15,CASSQRTGNTDTQYF,TGTGCCAGCAGTCAACGGACAGGAAACACAGATACGCAGTATTTT
few,TRBV6-6,NA,TRBJ1-6,14,CASSYPEVGSPLHF,TGTGCCAGCAGTTACCCGGAGGTTGGATCACCCCTCCACTTT
NA,TRBV21-1,NA,TRBJ2-1,15,CASSKEHRVDNEQFF,TGTGCCAGCAGCAAAGAGCACAGGGTGGACAATGAGCAGTTCTTC
once,TRBV5-8,NA,TRBJ2-5,13,CASSLGQGETQYF,TGTGCCAGCAGCTTGGGGCAGGGAGAGACCCAGTACTTC
NA,TRBV6-5,TRBD1,TRBJ2-7,15,CASSQQRTGSYEQYF,TGTGCCAGCAGCCAGCAACGGACAGGGAGTTACGAGCAGTACTTC
NA,TRBV7-6,NA,TRBJ2-1,17,CASSLAIPSSSYNEQFF,TGTGCCAGCAGCTTAGCGATACCGTCGAGCTCCTACAATGAGCAGTTCTTC
NA,TRBV5-6,NA,TRBJ1-6,14,CASSYERMVSPLHF,TGTGCCAGCAGCTACGAGCGGATGGTTTCACCCCTCCACTTT
NA,TRBV7-8,TRBD1,TRBJ2-2,15,CASSLWTGNTGELFF,TGTGCCAGCAGCCTCTGGACAGGGAACACCGGGGAGCTGTTTTTT
NA,TRBV7-9,NA,TRBJ1-6,15,CASSGPGDWGSPLHF,TGTGCCAGCAGCGGTCCAGGGGATTGGGGTTCACCCCTCCACTTT
NA,TRBV24-1,TRBD2,TRBJ2-1,15,CATSEPGLAGNEQFF,TGTGCCACCAGTGAACCTGGACTAGCGGGCAATGAGCAGTTCTTC
few,TRBV19,TRBD1,TRBJ2-7,15,CASSPPGQGSGEQYF,TGTGCCAGTAGCCCTCCGGGACAGGGGTCGGGCGAGCAGTACTTC
NA,TRBV5-4,NA,TRBJ1-3,15,CASSLKGSSGNTIYF,TGTGCCAGCAGCTTGAAAGGGAGCTCTGGAAACACCATATATTTT
NA,TRBV4-3,NA,TRBJ2-3,14,CASSQLLSGDTQYF,TGCGCCAGCAGCCAACTTCTTAGCGGAGATACGCAGTATTTT
NA,TRBV5-1,TRBD2,TRBJ2-7,14,CASRLPSGKNEQYF,TGCGCCAGCAGGTTACCTAGCGGGAAGAACGAGCAGTACTTC
NA,TRBV7-3,NA,TRBJ2-1,15,CASSLTAGRYNEQFF,TGTGCCAGCAGCTTAACGGCGGGGCGGTACAATGAGCAGTTCTTC
NA,TRBV28,TRBD1,TRBJ1-1,14,CASSLMSGGRQAFF,TGTGCCAGCAGTTTAATGTCAGGGGGTCGACAGGCTTTCTTT
NA,TRBV10-3,NA,TRBJ1-1,14,CAITPTVLNTEAFF,TGTGCCATCACCCCGACAGTTTTGAACACTGAAGCTTTCTTT
NA,TRBV19,NA,TRBJ2-3,20,CASSIDPTSSGWVSTDTQYF,TGTGCCAGTAGTATAGATCCCACTTCCAGCGGGTGGGTTAGCACAGATACGCAGTATTTT
NA,TRBV5-4,TRBD2,TRBJ2-1,15,CASSLGGGSDNEQFF,TGTGCCAGCAGCTTGGGCGGGGGGTCCGACAATGAGCAGTTCTTC
NA,TRBV7-2,NA,TRBJ1-3,14,CASSSGTNGNTIYF,TGTGCCAGCAGCTCCGGGACAAATGGAAACACCATATATTTT
NA,TRBV7-3,NA,TRBJ2-1,13,CASSLELLGEQFF,TGTGCCAGCAGCTTAGAGCTGCTCGGTGAGCAGTTCTTC
NA,TRBV11-2,TRBD1,TRBJ2-7,15,CASSFSGTGGYEQYF,TGTGCCAGCAGCTTCTCCGGGACAGGGGGCTACGAGCAGTACTTC
NA,TRBV6-5,NA,TRBJ1-6,12,CASSPGSAPLHF,TGTGCCAGCAGCCCCGGGTCTGCACCCCTCCACTTT
NA,TRBV3-1/TRBV3-2,NA,TRBJ1-2,15,CASSRPGGGGYGYTF,TGTGCCAGCAGCCGGCCGGGTGGTGGCGGGTATGGCTACACCTTC
NA,TRBV13,NA,TRBJ2-7,14,CASSSGLYSYEQYF,TGTGCCAGCAGCTCGGGACTCTACTCCTACGAGCAGTACTTC
NA,TRBV4-3,NA,TRBJ1-1,16,CASSQELGRVNTEAFF,TGCGCCAGCAGCCAAGAGCTGGGGAGAGTGAACACTGAAGCTTTCTTT
once,TRBV7-9,NA,TRBJ2-3,14,CASSPQISTDTQYF,TGTGCCAGCAGCCCACAGATTAGCACAGATACGCAGTATTTT
NA,TRBV19,TRBD2,TRBJ2-1,16,CASSIGLAGPYNEQFF,TGTGCCAGTAGTATAGGACTAGCGGGACCCTACAATGAGCAGTTCTTC
NA,TRBV4-2,NA,TRBJ2-1,16,CASSQDSGTTYNEQFF,TGTGCCAGCAGCCAAGATTCGGGAACGACCTACAATGAGCAGTTCTTC
NA,TRBV6-2/TRBV6-3,NA,TRBJ1-4,16,CASSYFGVVSNEKLFF,TGTGCCAGCAGTTACTTCGGTGTGGTTTCAAATGAAAAACTGTTTTTT
NA,TRBV24-1,TRBD2,TRBJ2-3,15,CATSDGGRAADTQYF,TGTGCCACCAGTGACGGCGGGAGGGCGGCAGATACGCAGTATTTT
NA,TRBV2,TRBD1,TRBJ2-6,19,CASSGLIGQGAAGANVLTF,TGTGCCAGCAGTGGTCTTATTGGACAGGGGGCCGCTGGGGCCAACGTCCTGACTTTC
NA,TRBV10-3,NA,TRBJ2-7,11,CAIRWGDEQYF,TGTGCCATCAGATGGGGAGACGAGCAGTACTTC
NA,TRBV7-2,NA,TRBJ1-2,13,CASSSDRGYGYTF,TGTGCCAGCAGCTCTGACCGGGGCTATGGCTACACCTTC
NA,TRBV7-2,NA,TRBJ1-1,13,CASSLGVGTEAFF,TGTGCCAGCAGCTTAGGAGTTGGCACTGAAGCTTTCTTT
NA,TRBV5-6,NA,TRBJ1-3,16,CASSPGHLSSGNTIYF,TGTGCCAGCAGCCCGGGACACCTAAGCTCTGGAAACACCATATATTTT
NA,TRBV28,NA,TRBJ1-5,12,CASSISGQPQHF,TGTGCCAGCAGTATCTCGGGGCAGCCCCAGCATTTT
NA,TRBV7-2,NA,TRBJ2-7,14,CASSFPGNYYEQYF,TGTGCCAGCAGCTTCCCCGGGAATTACTACGAGCAGTACTTC
NA,TRBV28,TRBD1,TRBJ2-7,12,CATRGQNYEQYF,TGTGCCACCCGGGGACAGAACTACGAGCAGTACTTC
NA,TRBV10-2,NA,TRBJ1-1,12,CASSDRNTEAFF,TGCGCCAGCAGTGACAGGAACACTGAAGCTTTCTTT
NA,TRBV6-5,NA,TRBJ1-3,16,CASSYSTGGRGNTIYF,TGTGCCAGCAGTTACTCGACTGGGGGCAGAGGAAACACCATATATTTT
NA,TRBV5-1,TRBD2,TRBJ2-7,17,CASSWGTSGGSSGEQYF,TGCGCCAGCAGCTGGGGGACTAGCGGGGGATCCTCGGGAGAGCAGTACTTC
NA,TRBV10-3,NA,TRBJ1-5,14,CAISESGGSQPQHF,TGTGCCATCAGTGAGTCGGGGGGAAGTCAGCCCCAGCATTTT
NA,TRBV11-3,TRBD2,TRBJ2-1,16,CASSLAGGVNYNEQFF,TGTGCCAGCAGCTTAGCGGGGGGAGTGAATTACAATGAGCAGTTCTTC
NA,TRBV18,TRBD1,TRBJ2-1,15,CASSLRQGQGGEQFF,TGTGCCAGCTCTCTACGACAGGGTCAAGGAGGTGAGCAGTTCTTC
few,TRBV28,NA,TRBJ2-4,13,CASSLPISDIQYF,TGTGCCAGCAGTTTGCCTATATCGGACATTCAGTACTTC
NA,TRBV29-1,NA,TRBJ1-1,11,CSVGTDREAFF,TGCAGCGTAGGAACCGACAGAGAAGCTTTCTTT
few,TRBV12-5,TRBD2,TRBJ2-1,15,CASGLKLAGVDEQFF,TGTGCTAGTGGTTTAAAGCTAGCGGGAGTAGATGAGCAGTTCTTC
NA,TRBV19,TRBD2,TRBJ2-3,14,CASSRRREIDTQYF,TGTGCCAGTAGTAGGCGGCGGGAGATAGATACGCAGTATTTT
NA,TRBV20-1,NA,TRBJ1-5,11,CSATGGAAQHF,TGCAGTGCAACCGGGGGGGCAGCCCAGCATTTT